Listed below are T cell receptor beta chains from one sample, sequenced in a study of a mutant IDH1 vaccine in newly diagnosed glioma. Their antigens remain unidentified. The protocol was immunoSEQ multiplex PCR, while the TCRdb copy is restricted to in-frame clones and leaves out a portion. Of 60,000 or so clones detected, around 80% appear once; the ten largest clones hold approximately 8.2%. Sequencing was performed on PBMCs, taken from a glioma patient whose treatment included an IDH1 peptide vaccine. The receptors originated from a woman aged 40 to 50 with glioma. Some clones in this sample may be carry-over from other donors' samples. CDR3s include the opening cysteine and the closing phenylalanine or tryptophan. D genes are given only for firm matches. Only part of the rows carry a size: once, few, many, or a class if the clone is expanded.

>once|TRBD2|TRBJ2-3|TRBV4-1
TGCGCCAGCAGCCAAGATCCAGCCTCGGGACTAGCGGGGCCCTTGGGGCAGTATTTT
CASSQDPASGLAGPLGQYF
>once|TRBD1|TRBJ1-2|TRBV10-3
TGTGCCACCGGACAGGCTGACTATGGCTACACCTTC
CATGQADYGYTF
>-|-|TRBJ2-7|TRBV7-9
TGTGCCAGCAGCTCAAAAAGTACCTACGAGCAGTACTTC
CASSSKSTYEQYF
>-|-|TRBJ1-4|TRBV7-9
TGTGCCAGCAGCCGCGGGGAGGCAACTAATGAAAAACTGTTTTTT
CASSRGEATNEKLFF
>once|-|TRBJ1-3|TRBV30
TGTGCCTGTTTAACCCTGGGGCTTTCTGGAAACACCACATATTTT
CACLTLGLSGNTTYF
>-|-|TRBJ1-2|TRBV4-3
TGCGCCAGCAGCCAAGCCCTTAACTATGGCTACACCTTC
CASSQALNYGYTF
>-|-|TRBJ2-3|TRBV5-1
TGCGCCAGCAGCTTGGCGGTCGGAGTCACAGATACGCAGTATTTT
CASSLAVGVTDTQYF
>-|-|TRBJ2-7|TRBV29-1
TGCAGCGCCTCTGTGGGGGCGAAAGAGCAGTACTTC
CSASVGAKEQYF
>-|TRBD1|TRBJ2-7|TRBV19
TGTGCCAGTAGTATAGGCCGATCACAGGGGCAGCAGTACTTC
CASSIGRSQGQQYF
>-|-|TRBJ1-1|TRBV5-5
TGTGCCAGCAGTCCTCCGAGGAACACTGAAGCTTTCTTT
CASSPPRNTEAFF
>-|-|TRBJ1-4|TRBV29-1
TGCAGCGTTGAAATAGCCCGGGGGAAGGAAAAACTGTTTTTT
CSVEIARGKEKLFF
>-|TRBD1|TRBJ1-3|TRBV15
TGTGCCACCAGCACTAGACAGGGGTCAACTGGAAACACCATATATTTT
CATSTRQGSTGNTIYF
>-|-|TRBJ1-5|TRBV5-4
TGTGCCAGCAGCTTGGCCGGGGCCGTCAATCAGCCCCAGCATTTT
CASSLAGAVNQPQHF
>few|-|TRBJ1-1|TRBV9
TGTGCCAGCAGCCCAGCCTTGAACACTGAAGCTTTCTTT
CASSPALNTEAFF
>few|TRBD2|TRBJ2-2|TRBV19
TGTGCCAGTAGTATGGGCGGGGGGTACACCGGGGAGCTGTTTTTT
CASSMGGGYTGELFF
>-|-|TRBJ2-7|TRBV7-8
TGTGCCAGCAGCTCGGGCAGAGCCTACGAGCAGTACTTC
CASSSGRAYEQYF
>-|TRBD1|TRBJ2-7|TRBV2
TGTGCCAGTTCGGGACAGGCAGGCTACGAGCAGTACTTC
CASSGQAGYEQYF
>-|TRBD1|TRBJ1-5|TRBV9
TGTGCCAGCAGCCCGACAGGGTATCTGGATCAGCCCCAGCATTTT
CASSPTGYLDQPQHF
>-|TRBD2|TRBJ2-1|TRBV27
TGTGCCAGCCTCGGGGGGACGGACTACAATGAGCAGTTCTTC
CASLGGTDYNEQFF
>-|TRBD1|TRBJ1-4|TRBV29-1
TGCAGCGCCTCAACCCGGGACAGAGGGGAAAAACTGTTTTTT
CSASTRDRGEKLFF
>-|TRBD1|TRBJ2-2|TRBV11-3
TGTGCCAGCAGCTTAGATGGACAGGGCACCGGGGAGCTGTTTTTT
CASSLDGQGTGELFF
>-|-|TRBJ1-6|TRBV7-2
TGTGCCAGCAGCTCCGGGACACGAAACCACCTCCACTTT
CASSSGTRNHLHF
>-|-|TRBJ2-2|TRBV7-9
TGTGCCAGCAGCTCAGGGACGGGGACCGGGGAGCTGTTTTTT
CASSSGTGTGELFF
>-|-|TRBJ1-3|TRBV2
TGTGCCAGCAGCGATCGGCAGGGCAACTCTGGAAACACCATATATTTT
CASSDRQGNSGNTIYF
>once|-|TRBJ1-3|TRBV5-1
TGCGCCAGCAGCTTAGGGGTCTCTGGAAACACCATATATTTT
CASSLGVSGNTIYF
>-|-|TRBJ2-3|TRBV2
TGTGCCAGCAGGACCGGGACCGGCTTTGATACGCAGTATTTT
CASRTGTGFDTQYF
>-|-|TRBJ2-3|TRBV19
TGTGCCAGTAGTATACTTGGAGATACGCAGTATTTT
CASSILGDTQYF
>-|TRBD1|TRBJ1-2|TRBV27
TGTGCCAGCAGTTTTATTGGACAGGGGGTTGGGTACACCTTC
CASSFIGQGVGYTF
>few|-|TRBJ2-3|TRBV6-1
TGTGCCAGGGGGGTGAGCACAGATACGCAGTATTTT
CARGVSTDTQYF
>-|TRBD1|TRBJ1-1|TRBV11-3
TGTGCCAGCAGCATACGACAGGGGGCTGAAGCTTTCTTT
CASSIRQGAEAFF
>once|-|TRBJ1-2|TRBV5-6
TGTGCCAGCAGCAACTCAGGACAGAGACCCTATGGCTACACCTTC
CASSNSGQRPYGYTF
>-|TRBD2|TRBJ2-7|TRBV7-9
TGTGCCAGCAGCCGACTGGGAGGGGAGGGCGAGCAGTACTTC
CASSRLGGEGEQYF
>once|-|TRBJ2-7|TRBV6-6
TGTGCCAGCAGTTACGCTTACGAGCAGTACTTC
CASSYAYEQYF
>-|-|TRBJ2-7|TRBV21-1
TGTGCCAGCAGCAAACCCAGCGGGGTTAAACTCCGACGAAAGCAGTACTTC
CASSKPSGVKLRRKQYF
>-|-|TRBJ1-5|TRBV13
TGTGCCAGCAGTCTAAGTGCCTCCCGTAATCAGCCCCAGCATTTT
CASSLSASRNQPQHF
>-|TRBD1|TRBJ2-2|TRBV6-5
TGTGCCAGCAGCCAGACAGGGATTCCCGGGGAGCTGTTTTTT
CASSQTGIPGELFF
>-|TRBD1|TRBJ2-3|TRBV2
TGTGCCAGCGGGGACAGAGAGGCAGATACGCAGTATTTT
CASGDREADTQYF
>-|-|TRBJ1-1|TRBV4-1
TGCGCCAGCAGCCAAGCGGCGGGGTCTGAAGCTTTCTTT
CASSQAAGSEAFF
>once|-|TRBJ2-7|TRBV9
TGTGCCAGCAGTGACGGCTCCTACGAGCAGTACTTC
CASSDGSYEQYF
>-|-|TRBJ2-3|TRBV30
TGTGCCTGGAGCCTTACTCTAGCCCCCGGGGATATGCAGTATTTT
CAWSLTLAPGDMQYF
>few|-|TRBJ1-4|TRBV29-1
TGCAGCGTTTATGGTGGAAATGAAAAACTGTTTTTT
CSVYGGNEKLFF
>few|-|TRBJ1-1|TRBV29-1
TGCAGCGTTGAAGCTCGCCAGGGATGGACTTTCTTT
CSVEARQGWTFF
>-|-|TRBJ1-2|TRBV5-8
TGTGCCAGCAGCTTGGCGGTTAACTATGGCTACACCTTC
CASSLAVNYGYTF
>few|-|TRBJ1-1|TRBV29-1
TGCAGCGTTGTAGGCCAGTCGGAAGCTTTCTTT
CSVVGQSEAFF
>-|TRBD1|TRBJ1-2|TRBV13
TGTGCCAGCAGCTACCGACAGGGGAGTGGCTACACCTTC
CASSYRQGSGYTF
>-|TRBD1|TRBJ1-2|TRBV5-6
TGTGCCAGCAGCCTATGGGACAGCTACTACACCTTC
CASSLWDSYYTF
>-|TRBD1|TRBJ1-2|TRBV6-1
TGTGCCAGCAGTGAACAGGGGGCGAAGGGCTACACCTTC
CASSEQGAKGYTF
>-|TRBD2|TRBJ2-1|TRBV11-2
TGTGCCAGCAGCTCCACCCGGGGGGGGGCCTACAATGAGCAGTTCTTC
CASSSTRGGAYNEQFF
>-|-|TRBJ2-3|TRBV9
TGTGCCAGCAGCGTAGATCCCCCCCCCGGGGTGGAAGATACGCAGTATTTT
CASSVDPPPGVEDTQYF
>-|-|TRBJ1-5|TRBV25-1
TGTGCCAGCAGTGAAGCGGGTGGAAATAGCAATCAGCCCCAGCATTTT
CASSEAGGNSNQPQHF
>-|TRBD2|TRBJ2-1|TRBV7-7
TGTGCTAGCAGCGCTAGCGGGGGGGGCCTGGGTGAGCAGTTCTTC
CASSASGGGLGEQFF
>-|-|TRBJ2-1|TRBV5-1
TGCGCCAGCAGCTTGCTGGGACTCCACCTTTACAATGAGCAGTTCTTC
CASSLLGLHLYNEQFF
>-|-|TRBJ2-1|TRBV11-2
TGTGCCAGCAGCCTTTACTATGAGCAGTTCTTC
CASSLYYEQFF
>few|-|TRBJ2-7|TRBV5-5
TGTGCCAGCAGCGACCACTCCGGGGGCCCCTACGAGCAGTACTTC
CASSDHSGGPYEQYF
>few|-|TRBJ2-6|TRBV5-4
TGTGCCAGCAGCTTGTATGGGTCCTCTGGGGCCAACGTCCTGACTTTC
CASSLYGSSGANVLTF
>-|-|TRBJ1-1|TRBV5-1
TGCGCCAGCAGCTTGGACCGGAACACTGAAGCTTTCTTT
CASSLDRNTEAFF
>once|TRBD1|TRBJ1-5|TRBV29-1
TGCAGCGTTGGGACAGGGGATGGACAGCCCCAGCATTTT
CSVGTGDGQPQHF
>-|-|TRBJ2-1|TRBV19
TGTGCCAGTAAGAGCGGATCGAACTCCTACAATGAGCAGTTCTTC
CASKSGSNSYNEQFF